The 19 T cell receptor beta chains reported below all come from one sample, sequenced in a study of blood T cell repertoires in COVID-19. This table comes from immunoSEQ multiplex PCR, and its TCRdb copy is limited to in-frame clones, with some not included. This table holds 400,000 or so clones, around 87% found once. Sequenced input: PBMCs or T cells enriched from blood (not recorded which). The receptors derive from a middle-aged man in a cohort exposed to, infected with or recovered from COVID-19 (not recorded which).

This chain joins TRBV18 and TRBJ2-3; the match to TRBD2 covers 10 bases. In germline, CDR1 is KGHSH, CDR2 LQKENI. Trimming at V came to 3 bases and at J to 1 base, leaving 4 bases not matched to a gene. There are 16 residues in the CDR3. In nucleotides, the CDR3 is TGTGCCAGCTCACCGCTAGCGGGAGCTCGCACAGATACGCAGTATTTT. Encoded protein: CASSPLAGARTDTQYF.

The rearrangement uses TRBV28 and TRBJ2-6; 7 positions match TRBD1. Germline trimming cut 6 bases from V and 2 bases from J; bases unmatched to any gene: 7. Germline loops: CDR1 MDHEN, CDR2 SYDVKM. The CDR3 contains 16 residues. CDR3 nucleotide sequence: TGTGCCAGCAGCTCAAGAGGGGGCACTGGGGCCAACGTCCTGACTTTC. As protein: CASSSRGGTGANVLTF.

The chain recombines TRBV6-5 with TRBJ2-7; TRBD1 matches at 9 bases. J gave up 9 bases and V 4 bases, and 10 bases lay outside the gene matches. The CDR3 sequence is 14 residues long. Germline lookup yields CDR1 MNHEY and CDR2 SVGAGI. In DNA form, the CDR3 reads TGTGCCAGCAGTTCCGGGACAGGGAAGGTTGGGCAGTACTTC. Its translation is CASSSGTGKVGQYF.

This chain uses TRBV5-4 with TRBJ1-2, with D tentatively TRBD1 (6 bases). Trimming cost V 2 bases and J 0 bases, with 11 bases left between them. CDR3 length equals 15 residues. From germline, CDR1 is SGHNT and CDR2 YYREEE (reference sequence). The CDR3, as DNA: TGTGCCAGCAGCTTAAAGGGACATACTAACTATGGCTACACCTTC. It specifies CASSLKGHTNYGYTF.

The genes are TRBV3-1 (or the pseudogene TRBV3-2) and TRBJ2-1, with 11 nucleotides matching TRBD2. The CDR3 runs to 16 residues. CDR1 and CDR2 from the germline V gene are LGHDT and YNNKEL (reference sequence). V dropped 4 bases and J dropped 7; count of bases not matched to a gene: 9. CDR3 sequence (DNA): TGTGCCAGCAGCCCCACTAGCGGGAGCCCGCGGAATGAGCAGTTCTTC. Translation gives CASSPTSGSPRNEQFF.

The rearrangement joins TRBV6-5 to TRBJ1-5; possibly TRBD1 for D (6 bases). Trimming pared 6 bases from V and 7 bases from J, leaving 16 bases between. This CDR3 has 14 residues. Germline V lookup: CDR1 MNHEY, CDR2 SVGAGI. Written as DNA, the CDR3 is TGTGCCAGCAGCCATGACAGGATTGACCAGCCCCAGCATTTT. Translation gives CASSHDRIDQPQHF.

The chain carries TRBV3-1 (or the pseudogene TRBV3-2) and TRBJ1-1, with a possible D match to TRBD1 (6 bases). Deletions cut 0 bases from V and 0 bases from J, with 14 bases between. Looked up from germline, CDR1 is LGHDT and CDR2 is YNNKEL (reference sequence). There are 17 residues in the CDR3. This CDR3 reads CASSQDGSGAVNTEAFF. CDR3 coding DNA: TGTGCCAGCAGCCAAGACGGTTCAGGGGCAGTGAACACTGAAGCTTTCTTT.

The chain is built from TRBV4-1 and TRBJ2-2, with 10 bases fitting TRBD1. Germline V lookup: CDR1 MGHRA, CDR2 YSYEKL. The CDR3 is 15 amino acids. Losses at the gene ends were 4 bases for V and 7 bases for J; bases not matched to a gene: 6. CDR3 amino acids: CASSRGQGVDGELFF. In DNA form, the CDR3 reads TGCGCCAGCAGCCGCGGACAGGGGGTAGACGGGGAGCTGTTTTTT.

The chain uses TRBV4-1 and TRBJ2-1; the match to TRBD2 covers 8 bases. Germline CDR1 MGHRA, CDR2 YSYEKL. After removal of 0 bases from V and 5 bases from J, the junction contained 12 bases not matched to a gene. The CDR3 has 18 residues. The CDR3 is CASSQERQAGAGNNEQFF. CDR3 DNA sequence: TGCGCCAGCAGCCAAGAGAGGCAAGCGGGAGCGGGAAACAATGAGCAGTTCTTC.

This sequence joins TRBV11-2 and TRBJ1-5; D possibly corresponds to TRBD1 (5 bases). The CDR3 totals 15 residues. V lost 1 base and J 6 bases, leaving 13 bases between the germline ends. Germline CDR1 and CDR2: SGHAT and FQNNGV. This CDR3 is CASSLGAGVLQPQHF. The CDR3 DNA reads TGTGCCAGCAGCTTAGGGGCGGGGGTTCTTCAGCCCCAGCATTTT.

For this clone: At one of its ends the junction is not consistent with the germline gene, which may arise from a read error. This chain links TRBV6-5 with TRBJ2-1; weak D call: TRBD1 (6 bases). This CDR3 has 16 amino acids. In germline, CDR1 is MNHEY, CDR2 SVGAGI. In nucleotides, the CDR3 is TGTACCAGCAGTTACTCCGGGACACATAATACCAATGAGCAGTTCTTC. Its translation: CTSSYSGTHNTNEQFF.

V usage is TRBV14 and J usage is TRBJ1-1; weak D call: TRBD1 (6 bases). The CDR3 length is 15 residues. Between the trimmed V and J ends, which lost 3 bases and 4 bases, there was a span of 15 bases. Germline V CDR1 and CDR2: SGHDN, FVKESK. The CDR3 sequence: CASSHLGRGGTEAFF. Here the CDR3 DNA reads TGTGCCAGCAGCCACCTGGGTAGGGGGGGCACTGAAGCTTTCTTT.

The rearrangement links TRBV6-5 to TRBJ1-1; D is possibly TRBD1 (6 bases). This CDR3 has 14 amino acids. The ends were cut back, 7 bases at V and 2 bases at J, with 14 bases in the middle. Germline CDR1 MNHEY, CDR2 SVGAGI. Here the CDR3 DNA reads TGTGCCAGCAAAAACTACAGGGTCAACACTGAAGCTTTCTTT. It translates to CASKNYRVNTEAFF.

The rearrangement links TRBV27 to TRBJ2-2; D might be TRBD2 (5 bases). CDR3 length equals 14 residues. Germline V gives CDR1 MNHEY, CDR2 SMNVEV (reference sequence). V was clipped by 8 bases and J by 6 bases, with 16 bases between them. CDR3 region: CASRITGNSGELFF. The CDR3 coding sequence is TGTGCCAGCCGAATCACGGGAAATTCCGGGGAGCTGTTTTTT.

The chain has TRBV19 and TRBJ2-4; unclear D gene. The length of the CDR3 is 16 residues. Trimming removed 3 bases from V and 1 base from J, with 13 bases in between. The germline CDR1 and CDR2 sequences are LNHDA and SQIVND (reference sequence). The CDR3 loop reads CASSIDRVRAKNIQYF. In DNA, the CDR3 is TGTGCCAGTAGTATCGATCGTGTTCGGGCCAAAAACATTCAGTACTTC.

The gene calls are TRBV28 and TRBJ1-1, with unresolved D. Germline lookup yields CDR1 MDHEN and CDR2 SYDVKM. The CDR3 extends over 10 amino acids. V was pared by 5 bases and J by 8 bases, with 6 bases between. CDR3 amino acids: CASSPQEAFF. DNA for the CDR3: TGTGCCAGCAGTCCCCAGGAAGCTTTCTTT. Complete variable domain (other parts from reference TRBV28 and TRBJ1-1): DVKVTQSSRYLVKRTGEKVFLECVQDMDHENMFWYRQDPGLGLRLIYFSYDVKMKEKGDIPEGYSVSREKKERFSLILESASTNQTSMYLCASSPQEAFFGQGTRLTVV.

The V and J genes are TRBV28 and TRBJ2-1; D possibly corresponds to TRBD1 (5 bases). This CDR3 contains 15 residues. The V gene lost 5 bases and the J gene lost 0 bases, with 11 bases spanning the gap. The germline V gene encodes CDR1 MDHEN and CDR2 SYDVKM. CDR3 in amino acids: CASSLTGGSYNEQFF. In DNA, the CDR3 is TGTGCCAGCAGTCTCACAGGCGGCTCCTACAATGAGCAGTTCTTC.

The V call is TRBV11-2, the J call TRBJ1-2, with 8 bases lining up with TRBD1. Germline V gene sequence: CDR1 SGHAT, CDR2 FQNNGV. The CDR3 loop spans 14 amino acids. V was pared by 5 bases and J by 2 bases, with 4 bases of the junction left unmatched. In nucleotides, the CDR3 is TGTGCCAGCAGCCCGACAGGGGCGAACTATGGCTACACCTTC. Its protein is CASSPTGANYGYTF.

The CDR3 region has the DNA TGCGCCAGCGCAAAGGACAGGCTGAACACTGAAGCTTTCTTT. Translation gives CASAKDRLNTEAFF. The V and J genes are TRBV5-1 and TRBJ1-1, with TRBD1 matching over 7 bases. Trimming at V came to 7 bases and at J to 0 bases, leaving 6 bases not matched to a gene. Germline V gene data show CDR1 as SGHRS and CDR2 as YFSETQ. The CDR3 has 14 amino acids.